The present TCR beta chain was sequenced within a study of beta chain features in type 1 diabetes. Study-wide findings and caveats: Researchers report that Type 1 diabetes patients had moderately but significantly shorter TCRB CDR3s across all four CD4+ subsets.

The V gene's germline CDR1 is SGHAT and CDR2 FQNNGV. Trimming removed 4 bases at V and 3 bases at J, with 11 bases between. The CDR3 loop spans 14 amino acids. Expressed TCRB transcripts were sequenced, since all the RNA that had been isolated was reverse transcribed. Profiled with immunoSEQ multiplex PCR; TCRdb holds only in-frame clones, not every one. The sample holds 600,000 to 650,000 clones, 15% seen once. As for this clone: The antigen is undetermined.

This sequence was found in a man younger than 35 in good health. Sequencing was performed on naive CD4+ T cells from blood. V is TRBV11-2 and J is TRBJ2-3; D not certain. CDR3 amino acids: CASSSRAQTDTQYF. CDR3 in DNA: TGTGCCAGCAGCTCCCGGGCGCAGACAGATACGCAGTATTTT.